This T cell receptor beta chain was recorded in a study of OX40 agonist ivuxolimab in advanced cancers. Across the study: The dose-escalation cohort was around 83% male, with a mean age of 60 years, ranging about 20 to 85.

The method was immunoSEQ multiplex PCR; TCRdb's version includes in-frame clones alone and lacks a portion of them. The sample has roughly 28,000 clones, roughly 80% seen once. General study findings and limits: Expanded clones tended on average to be more numerous among CD8+ T cells than CD4+. At doses 0.1 to 3.0 mg/kg, CD4+ and CD8+ clones expanded.

In regard to this clone: Its antigen is not identified.

The clonotype was recovered from an adult with an advanced solid tumor such as melanoma, head and neck, liver or kidney cancer. The material sequenced was CD4+ or CD8+ T cells sorted from blood, taken in a trial of the OX40 agonist ivuxolimab.

The CDR3 region is CASSSPLADSSTDTQYF. The CDR3 region has the DNA TGTGCCAGCAGCTCGCCCCTAGCAGACTCTAGCACAGATACGCAGTATTTT. The J gene is TRBJ2-3, the V gene TRBV7-9; D possibly corresponds to TRBD2 (5 bases). V dropped 4 bases and J dropped 0 bases, with 17 bases sitting between them. The CDR3 consists of 17 residues. Germline V lookup: CDR1 SEHNR, CDR2 FQNEAQ (reference sequence).